The sequence of this TCR beta chain was determined in a study of sequential checkpoint blockade in melanoma. Only a few counts were recorded for this clone. Assay used: immunoSEQ multiplex PCR; TCRdb lists only in-frame clones, some missing. The table lists around 10,000 clones, 20% to 25% of them singletons. Treatment here: randomized to nivolumab then ipilimumab (arm A) or the reverse (arm B). Patients had received no earlier DNA-damaging chemotherapy. The receptor was derived from a human donor with melanoma. The sequenced sample was tumor tissue (inferred from file names), obtained from a patient given nivolumab and ipilimumab in sequence.

The CDR3 nucleotides are TGTGCCAGCAGCCCCCAAGAGAGAGGAAACACCATATATTTT. Protein: CASSPQERGNTIYF. The rearrangement joins TRBV7-7 to TRBJ1-3; D remains ambiguous. Germline assignment: CDR1 SSHAT and CDR2 FNYEAQ (reference sequence). This CDR3 contains 14 residues. Trimming took 5 bases from V and 4 from J, leaving 12 bases between them.